The 31 T cell receptor beta chains listed next were all sequenced from one sample in a study of blood T cell repertoires in COVID-19. Measured with immunoSEQ multiplex PCR; TCRdb has only the in-frame clones, and not every one. The sample shows roughly 200,000 clones, roughly nine tenths of them seen only once. Sequenced sample: PBMCs or T cells enriched from blood (not recorded which). The receptor set was obtained from a woman aged 45 to 65 in a cohort exposed to, infected with or recovered from COVID-19 (not recorded which).

This chain joins TRBV7-9 and TRBJ2-3; TRBD2 might be the D (5 bases). Germline V gene sequence: CDR1 SEHNR, CDR2 FQNEAQ (reference sequence). The V end was cut by 4 bases, the J end by 7 bases, with 15 bases between. This CDR3 comprises 14 residues. CDR3 sequence: CASSWTEPPNTQYF. CDR3 nucleotide sequence: TGTGCCAGCAGCTGGACTGAACCACCGAATACGCAGTATTTT.

This clone was counted a single time. The chain combines TRBV9 with TRBJ2-2, with D perhaps TRBD1 (6 bases). Germline V gene sequence: CDR1 SGDLS, CDR2 YYNGEE. Trimming left V 4 bases short and J 0 bases short, with 16 bases between. CDR3 size: 17 residues. The CDR3 DNA sequence: TGTGCCAGCAGCCACGGATCGGGGACATCGAACACCGGGGAGCTGTTTTTT. Protein product: CASSHGSGTSNTGELFF.

This rearrangement joins TRBV7-9 to TRBJ1-1, with D perhaps TRBD1 (6 bases). The V gene lost 5 bases and the J gene lost 7 bases, with 14 bases spanning the gap. The CDR3 totals 13 residues. Germline V CDR1 and CDR2: SEHNR, FQNEAQ (reference sequence). The CDR3 nucleotides read TGTGCCAGCAGCCTTAGCGGGGGCCTTGAAGCTTTCTTT. Amino acid sequence: CASSLSGGLEAFF.

The chain employs TRBV2 and TRBJ2-7, with D possibly matching TRBD1 (5 bases). Per the germline V gene, CDR1 is SNHLY and CDR2 is FYNNEI. V dropped 4 bases and J dropped 4 bases, with 14 bases sitting between them. CDR3 length: 14 residues. The CDR3 reads CASSVQGRRYEQYF. CDR3 coding DNA: TGTGCCAGCAGTGTTCAGGGAAGGCGTTACGAGCAGTACTTC.

The chain uses TRBV29-1 and TRBJ2-1; D not certain. Germline V lookup: CDR1 SQVTM, CDR2 ANQGSEA. CDR3 length: 12 amino acids. Trimming removed 4 bases at V and 10 bases at J, with 14 bases between. This CDR3 reads CSVGGSFGEQFF. CDR3 DNA: TGCAGCGTTGGCGGCTCCTTCGGGGAGCAGTTCTTC.

This chain joins TRBV19 and TRBJ2-3; D remains unclear. Trimming left V 4 bases short and J 6 bases short, with 11 bases between. Germline loops: CDR1 LNHDA, CDR2 SQIVND (reference sequence). The CDR3 is made up of 13 amino acids. The CDR3 DNA sequence: TGTGCCAGTAGTAGGCAGGTCAGCGATACGCAGTATTTT. Its protein product is CASSRQVSDTQYF.

V gene TRBV7-2 combines with J gene TRBJ2-1; D possibly corresponds to TRBD1 (6 bases). V was trimmed by 1 base and J by 2 bases, leaving 21 bases between them. Germline CDR1 is SGHTA and CDR2 is FQGNSA. The CDR3 runs to 19 residues. The CDR3 loop reads CASSLVTVRGRGTYNEQFF. DNA for the CDR3: TGTGCCAGCAGCTTAGTAACCGTGAGGGGCAGGGGAACCTACAATGAGCAGTTCTTC. The whole variable domain, filled in from reference TRBV7-2 and TRBJ2-1, reads GAGVSQSPSNKVTEKGKDVELRCDPISGHTALYWYRQSLGQGLEFLIYFQGNSAPDKSGLPSDRFSAERTGGSVSTLTIQRTQQEDSAVYLCASSLVTVRGRGTYNEQFFGPGTRLTVL.

V and J are TRBV6-4 and TRBJ1-5, with 11 bases aligning to TRBD1. Germline lookup yields CDR1 MRHNA and CDR2 SNTAGT. With V trimmed by 6 bases and J by 0 bases, 4 bases remained unmatched. This CDR3 spans 16 amino acids. CDR3 in amino acids: CASRGDRGASNQPQHF. The CDR3 region has the DNA TGTGCCAGCAGGGGGGACAGGGGGGCTAGCAATCAGCCCCAGCATTTT.

J is TRBJ1-5 and V is TRBV27; D is undetermined. Germline V gene sequence: CDR1 MNHEY, CDR2 SMNVEV (reference sequence). The CDR3 runs to 17 residues. Trimming stripped 9 bases from V and 0 bases from J, with 21 bases between. CDR3 DNA sequence: TGTGCCAGGCCGCGGAGGAGGCCCTTTTATAGCAATCAGCCCCAGCATTTT. It yields the protein CARPRRRPFYSNQPQHF.

This chain joins TRBV7-2 and TRBJ1-6, with D hard to call. Trimming removed 6 bases from V and 10 bases from J, with 16 bases in between. This CDR3 comprises 14 residues. Germline values: CDR1 SGHTA, CDR2 FQGNSA. In DNA, the CDR3 is TGTGCCAGCAGTCCCAGCTCGGGCGGGTCACCCCTCCACTTT. It yields the protein CASSPSSGGSPLHF.

CDR3 bases: TGTGCCAGCAGTTTGGCCGGGGAGACCCAGTACTTC. Translating it yields CASSLAGETQYF. The gene calls are TRBV27 and TRBJ2-5; no clear D. This CDR3 spans 12 amino acids. V shed 3 bases and J shed 5 bases, with 7 bases lying between them. The germline CDR1 and CDR2 sequences are MNHEY and SMNVEV (reference sequence).

This chain links TRBV7-2 with TRBJ1-2, with D hard to call. The CDR3 loop spans 13 amino acids. V gave up 1 base and J gave up 4 bases, with 7 bases separating them. Germline assignment: CDR1 SGHTA and CDR2 FQGNSA. The CDR3 nucleotides are TGTGCCAGCAGCTTAGACACCCTCTATGGCTACACCTTC. Translation gives CASSLDTLYGYTF.

CDR3 sequence (DNA): TGTGCCATCCCGGGACTAGCGGGGGCCCCACCTCTCGCAGATACGCAGTATTTT. Its translation: CAIPGLAGAPPLADTQYF. The genes are TRBV10-3 and TRBJ2-3; 14 bases are a match to TRBD2. V lost 8 bases and J lost 4; bases outside the gene matches: 14. The CDR3 is made up of 18 amino acids. Germline V gene sequence: CDR1 ENHRY, CDR2 SYGVKD.

The chain uses TRBV5-6 and TRBJ2-5; D perhaps matches TRBD1 (6 bases). Germline V gives CDR1 SGHDT, CDR2 YYEEEE. The CDR3 consists of 15 residues. Trimming shortened V by 2 bases and J by 2 bases, and 13 bases separated the two germline ends. In DNA form, the CDR3 reads TGTGCCAGCAGCTTCCTGGGGGCAATACAAGAGACCCAGTACTTC. Translating it yields CASSFLGAIQETQYF.

J is TRBJ2-3 and V is TRBV5-1, with TRBD1 matching 7 bases. V was pared by 4 bases and J by 3 bases, with 11 bases of the junction left unmatched. Germline V gives CDR1 SGHRS, CDR2 YFSETQ. The CDR3 covers 16 residues. The CDR3 DNA follows: TGCGCCAGCAGCCTCACCGACAGGGCCCGTACAGATACGCAGTATTTT. It yields the protein CASSLTDRARTDTQYF.

The chain carries TRBV4-2 and TRBJ2-6; tentatively, D is TRBD2 (5 bases). V gave up 4 bases and J gave up 0 bases, with 13 bases separating them. The CDR3 has 17 amino acids. Germline CDR1 reads LGHNA; CDR2 reads YNFKEQ. CDR3 in DNA: TGTGCCAGCAGCCGATCAAACCGGGACTCTGGGGCCAACGTCCTGACTTTC. This codes for CASSRSNRDSGANVLTF.

The chain recombines TRBV18 with TRBJ1-1; 11 positions agree with TRBD1. The junction had 5 bases not matched to a gene; V was cut back by 4 bases and J by 1 base. This CDR3 is built from 16 residues. CDR1 is KGHSH, CDR2 LQKENI, per germline. CDR3 nucleotides: TGTGCCAGCTCACTAGGACAGGGGGCGCGGAACACTGAAGCTTTCTTT. It codes for CASSLGQGARNTEAFF.

This chain joins TRBV5-1 and TRBJ2-5; D might be TRBD2 (6 bases). V was clipped by 5 bases and J by 1 base, with 18 bases between them. CDR1 and CDR2 from the germline V gene are SGHRS and YFSETQ. The CDR3 extends over 16 amino acids. CDR3 residues: CASSPQTSSLQETQYF. In DNA form, the CDR3 reads TGCGCCAGCAGTCCACAAACTAGCTCCCTCCAAGAGACCCAGTACTTC. Complete variable domain (other parts from reference TRBV5-1 and TRBJ2-5): KAGVTQTPRYLIKTRGQQVTLSCSPISGHRSVSWYQQTPGQGLQFLFEYFSETQRNKGNFPGRFSGRQFSNSRSEMNVSTLELGDSALYLCASSPQTSSLQETQYFGPGTRLLVL.

The chain carries TRBV29-1 and TRBJ2-1; 15 bases are a match to TRBD2. From germline, CDR1 is SQVTM and CDR2 ANQGSEA. CDR3 length: 17 amino acids. The junction had 7 bases not matched to a gene; V was cut back by 6 bases and J by 1 base. The CDR3 bases are TGCAGCGTCCCGGGACTAGCGGGGGGTAGTTCCTACAATGAGCAGTTCTTC. It is translated as CSVPGLAGGSSYNEQFF.

The chain is built from TRBV11-2 and TRBJ2-6, with D possibly TRBD1 on 5 matching bases. The length of the CDR3 is 17 residues. Germline assignment: CDR1 SGHAT and CDR2 FQNNGV. Trimming pared 2 bases from V and 2 bases from J, leaving 13 bases between. The CDR3 DNA reads TGTGCCAGCAGCTTATGGTCCCTCAGGGCTGGGGCCAACGTCCTGACTTTC. This gives the protein CASSLWSLRAGANVLTF.

This rearrangement joins TRBV4-3 to TRBJ2-7; 8 bases match TRBD2. CDR3 length equals 15 residues. V lost 1 base, J lost 2 bases, and 4 bases stayed unmatched. Germline V lookup: CDR1 LGHNA, CDR2 YSLEER. CDR3 sequence: CASSQGVGLAYEQYF. CDR3 DNA: TGCGCCAGCAGCCAAGGCGTGGGACTAGCCTACGAGCAGTACTTC.

This chain connects TRBV9 to TRBJ1-3; D not resolved. There are 16 residues in the CDR3. Germline CDR1 is SGDLS and CDR2 is YYNGEE. V lost 0 bases to trimming and J lost 0 bases, with 10 bases between them. This chain's CDR3 is CASSVGAGNSGNTIYF. As DNA, the CDR3 is TGTGCCAGCAGCGTAGGGGCCGGTAACTCTGGAAACACCATATATTTT.

This clone was observed once. The chain couples TRBV7-8 to TRBJ1-2, with TRBD1 matching over 7 bases. CDR1 and CDR2 (germline): SGHVS, FQNEAQ. J lost 1 base, V lost 1 base, and 6 bases had no gene match. This CDR3 comprises 16 residues. The DNA for the CDR3 is TGTGCCAGCAGCTTAGGGAGACAGGGAATTAACTATGGCTACACCTTC. This translates into CASSLGRQGINYGYTF.

With regard to this clone: This sample includes further DNA sequences coding for the same CDR3. The V and J genes are TRBV6-5 and TRBJ1-2, with TRBD1 matching 8 bases. The CDR3 totals 13 residues. The germline CDR1 and CDR2 sequences are MNHEY and SVGAGI. The V gene end was trimmed by 6 bases and the J gene end by 3 bases; junction bases not matched to a gene: 3. The CDR3 DNA reads TGTGCCAGCAGAACGGACAGGGACTATGGCTACACCTTC. As protein: CASRTDRDYGYTF.

This chain joins TRBV5-5 and TRBJ1-5; 7 bases agree with TRBD1. CDR1 is SGHKS, CDR2 YYEKEE, per germline (reference sequence). This CDR3 is 14 amino acids long. The V segment lost 5 bases and the J segment 4 bases; nucleotides outside the gene matches: 6. In DNA, the CDR3 is TGTGCCAGCAGTCAACACAGGGGAAATCAGCCCCAGCATTTT. Translating gives CASSQHRGNQPQHF.

V gene TRBV4-3 combines with J gene TRBJ1-2, with D possibly TRBD1 on 6 matching bases. Germline CDR1 LGHNA, CDR2 YSLEER. V dropped 1 base and J dropped 4 bases, with 19 bases sitting between them. The CDR3 totals 17 residues. The CDR3 DNA reads as TGCGCCAGCAGCCAAGCACCCCTACAGGGACCGTTCTATGGCTACACCTTC. This translates into CASSQAPLQGPFYGYTF.

This sequence joins TRBV6-4 and TRBJ2-3; 7 bases match TRBD2. The germline gives CDR1 MRHNA, CDR2 SNTAGT. The CDR3 loop spans 16 amino acids. The J segment lost 0 bases and the V segment lost 2 bases, leaving 5 bases of the junction unmatched. The DNA of the CDR3 is TGTGCCAGCAGTGACGTCCCTAGCGGTAGCACAGATACGCAGTATTTT. It codes for CASSDVPSGSTDTQYF.

This clone was detected only a few times. The J gene is TRBJ1-2, the V gene TRBV4-2; 7 bases line up with TRBD1. There are 15 residues in the CDR3. The germline gives CDR1 LGHNA, CDR2 YNFKEQ. V dropped 5 bases and J dropped 0; count of bases not matched to a gene: 6. DNA for the CDR3: TGTGCCAGCAGCGTTAGCGGGACAGCTAACTATGGCTACACCTTC. This translates into CASSVSGTANYGYTF.

The chain uses TRBV6-5 and TRBJ2-7; possible D gene TRBD2, 7 bases. Germline lookup yields CDR1 MNHEY and CDR2 SVGAGI. The CDR3 spans 14 residues. Trimming left V 0 bases short and J 6 bases short, with 12 bases between. The CDR3 here is CASSYSRGPSEQYF. CDR3 sequence (DNA): TGTGCCAGCAGTTACTCGCGGGGGCCGTCCGAGCAGTACTTC.

V usage is TRBV7-2 and J usage is TRBJ2-5; TRBD2 aligns across 11 bases. The germline V gene has CDR1 SGHTA and CDR2 FQGNSA. V lost 1 base and J lost 8; bases outside the gene matches: 9. This CDR3 comprises 16 residues. The CDR3 DNA reads TGTGCCAGCAGCTTAGAAATGGCTAGCGGGGGGCGAACCCAGTACTTC. Translated, it gives CASSLEMASGGRTQYF.

The table lists this clone with a few counts. V usage is TRBV9 and J usage is TRBJ1-6, with 10 positions matching TRBD1. The CDR3 contains 14 residues. With 7 bases clipped from V and 7 bases from J, the junction kept 5 bases outside the gene matches. Germline V lookup: CDR1 SGDLS, CDR2 YYNGEE. CDR3 region: CASQGTGENSPLHF. CDR3 DNA sequence: TGTGCCAGCCAAGGGACAGGGGAGAATTCACCCCTCCACTTT.